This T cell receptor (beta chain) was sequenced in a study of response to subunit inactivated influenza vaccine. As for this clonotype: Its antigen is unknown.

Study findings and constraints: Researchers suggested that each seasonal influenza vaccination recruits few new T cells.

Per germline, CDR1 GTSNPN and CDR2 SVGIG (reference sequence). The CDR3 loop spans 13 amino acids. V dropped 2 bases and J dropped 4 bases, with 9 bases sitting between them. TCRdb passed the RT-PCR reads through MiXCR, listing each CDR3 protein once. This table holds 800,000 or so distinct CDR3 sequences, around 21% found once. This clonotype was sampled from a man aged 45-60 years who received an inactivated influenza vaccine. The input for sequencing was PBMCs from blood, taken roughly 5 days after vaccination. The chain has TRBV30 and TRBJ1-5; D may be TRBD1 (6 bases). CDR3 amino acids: CAWSPDRNQPQHF. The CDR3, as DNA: TGTGCCTGGAGTCCGGACAGAAATCAGCCCCAGCATTTT. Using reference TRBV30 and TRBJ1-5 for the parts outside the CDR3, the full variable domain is SQTIHQWPATLVQPVGSPLSLECTVEGTSNPNLYWYRQAAGRGLQLLFYSVGIGQISSEVPQNLSASRPQDRQFILSSKKLLLSDSGFYLCAWSPDRNQPQHFGDGTRLSIL.